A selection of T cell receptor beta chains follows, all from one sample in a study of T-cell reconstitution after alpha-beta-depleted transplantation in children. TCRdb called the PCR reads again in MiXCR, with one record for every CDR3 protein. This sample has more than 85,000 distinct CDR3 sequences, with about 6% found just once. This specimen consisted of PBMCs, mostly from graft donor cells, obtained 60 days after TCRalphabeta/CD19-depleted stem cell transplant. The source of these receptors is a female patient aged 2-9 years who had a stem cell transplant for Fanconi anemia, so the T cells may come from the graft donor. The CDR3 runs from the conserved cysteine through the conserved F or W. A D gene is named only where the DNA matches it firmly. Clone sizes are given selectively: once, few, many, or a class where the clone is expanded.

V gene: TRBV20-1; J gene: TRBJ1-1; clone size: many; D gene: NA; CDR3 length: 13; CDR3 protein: CSARDPQGSTAFF; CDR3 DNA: TGCAGTGCTAGGGACCCTCAGGGGAGTACGGCTTTCTTT
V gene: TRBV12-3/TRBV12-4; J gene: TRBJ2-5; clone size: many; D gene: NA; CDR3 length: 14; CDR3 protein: CASSTGLIQETQYF; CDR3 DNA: TGTGCCAGCAGTACGGGACTTATTCAAGAGACCCAGTACTTC
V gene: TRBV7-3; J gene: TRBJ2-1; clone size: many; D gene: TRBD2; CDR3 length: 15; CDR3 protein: CASRKAGGGYNEQFF; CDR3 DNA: TGTGCCAGCAGAAAAGCGGGAGGGGGCTACAATGAGCAGTTCTTC
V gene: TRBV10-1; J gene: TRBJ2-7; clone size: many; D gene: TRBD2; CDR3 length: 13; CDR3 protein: CASSPGLAYEQYF; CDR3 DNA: TGCGCCAGCAGCCCGGGACTAGCCTACGAGCAGTACTTC
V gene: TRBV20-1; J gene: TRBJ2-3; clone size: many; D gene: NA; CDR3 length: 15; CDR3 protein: CSALTPALATDTQYF; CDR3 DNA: TGCAGTGCCTTAACTCCGGCACTAGCCACAGATACGCAGTATTTT
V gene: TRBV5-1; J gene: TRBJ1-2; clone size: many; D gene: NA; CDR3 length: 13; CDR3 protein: CASSLGNNYGYTF; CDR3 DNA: TGCGCCAGCAGCTTGGGCAATAACTATGGCTACACCTTC
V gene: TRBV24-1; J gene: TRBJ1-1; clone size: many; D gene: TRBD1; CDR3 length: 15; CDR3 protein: CATSDAGTGDTEAFF; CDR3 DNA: TGTGCCACCAGTGATGCCGGGACAGGGGACACTGAAGCTTTCTTT
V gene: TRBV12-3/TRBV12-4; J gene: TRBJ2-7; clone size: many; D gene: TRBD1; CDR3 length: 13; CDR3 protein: CASSWDRDYEQYF; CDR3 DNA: TGTGCCAGCAGTTGGGACAGAGACTACGAGCAGTACTTC
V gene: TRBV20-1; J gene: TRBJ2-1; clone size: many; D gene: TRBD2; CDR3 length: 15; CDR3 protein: CSARGKAGVFSEQFF; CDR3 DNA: TGCAGTGCTAGAGGGAAAGCGGGAGTATTCAGTGAGCAGTTCTTC
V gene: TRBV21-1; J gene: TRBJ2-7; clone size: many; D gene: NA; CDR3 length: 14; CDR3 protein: CASSKGTGYGEQYF; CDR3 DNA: TGTGCCAGCAGCAAAGGGACAGGGTACGGTGAGCAGTACTTC
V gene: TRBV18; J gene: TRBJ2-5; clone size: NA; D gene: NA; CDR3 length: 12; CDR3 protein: CASSQGDRPLDF; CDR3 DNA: TGTGCCAGCTCACAGGGGGACCGGCCTCTGGACTTC
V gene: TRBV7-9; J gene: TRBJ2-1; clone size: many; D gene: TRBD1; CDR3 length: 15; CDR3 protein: CASSHRDSSYNEQFF; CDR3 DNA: TGTGCCAGCAGCCACCGGGACAGCTCCTACAATGAGCAGTTCTTC
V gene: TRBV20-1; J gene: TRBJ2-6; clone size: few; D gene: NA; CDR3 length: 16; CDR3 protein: CSARGRAGSGANVLTF; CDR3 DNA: TGCAGTGCTAGAGGGCGCGCAGGCTCTGGGGCCAACGTCCTGACTTTC
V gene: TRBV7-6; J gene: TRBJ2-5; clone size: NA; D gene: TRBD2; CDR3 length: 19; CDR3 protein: CASSLTLPTSGEGRETQYF; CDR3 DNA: TGTGCCAGCAGCTTAACCCTCCCCACTAGCGGGGAGGGAAGGGAGACCCAGTACTTC
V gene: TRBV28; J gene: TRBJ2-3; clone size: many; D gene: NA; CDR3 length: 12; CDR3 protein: CASSLYRDTQYF; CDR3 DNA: TGTGCCAGCAGTTTATATAGGGATACGCAGTATTTT
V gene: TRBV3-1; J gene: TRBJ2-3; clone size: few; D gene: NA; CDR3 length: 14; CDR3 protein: CASSQLRNTDTQYF; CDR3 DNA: TGTGCCAGCAGCCAACTCAGGAACACAGATACGCAGTATTTT
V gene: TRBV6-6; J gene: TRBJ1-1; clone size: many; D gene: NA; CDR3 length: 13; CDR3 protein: CASSYEGGTEAFF; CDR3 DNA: TGTGCCAGCAGTTACGAGGGGGGCACTGAAGCTTTCTTT
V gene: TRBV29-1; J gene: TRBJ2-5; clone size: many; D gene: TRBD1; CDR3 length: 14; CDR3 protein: CSVAGTGRGETQYF; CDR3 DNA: TGCAGCGTTGCCGGGACAGGGAGAGGAGAGACCCAGTACTTC
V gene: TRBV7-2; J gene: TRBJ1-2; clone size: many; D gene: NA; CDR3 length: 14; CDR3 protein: CASSLEAASYGYTF; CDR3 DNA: TGTGCCAGCAGCTTAGAGGCAGCCTCCTATGGCTACACCTTC
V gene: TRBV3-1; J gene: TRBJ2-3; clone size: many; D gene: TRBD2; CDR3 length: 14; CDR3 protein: CASSPSGGDDTQYF; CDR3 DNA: TGTGCCAGCAGCCCTAGCGGGGGTGATGATACGCAGTATTTT
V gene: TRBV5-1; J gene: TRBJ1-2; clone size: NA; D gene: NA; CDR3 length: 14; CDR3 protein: CASSPPGTSYGYTF; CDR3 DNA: TGCGCCAGCAGCCCACCCGGGACCTCCTATGGCTACACCTTC
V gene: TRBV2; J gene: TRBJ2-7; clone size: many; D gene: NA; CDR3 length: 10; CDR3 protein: CASSTYEQYF; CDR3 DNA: TGTGCCAGCAGCACCTACGAGCAGTACTTC